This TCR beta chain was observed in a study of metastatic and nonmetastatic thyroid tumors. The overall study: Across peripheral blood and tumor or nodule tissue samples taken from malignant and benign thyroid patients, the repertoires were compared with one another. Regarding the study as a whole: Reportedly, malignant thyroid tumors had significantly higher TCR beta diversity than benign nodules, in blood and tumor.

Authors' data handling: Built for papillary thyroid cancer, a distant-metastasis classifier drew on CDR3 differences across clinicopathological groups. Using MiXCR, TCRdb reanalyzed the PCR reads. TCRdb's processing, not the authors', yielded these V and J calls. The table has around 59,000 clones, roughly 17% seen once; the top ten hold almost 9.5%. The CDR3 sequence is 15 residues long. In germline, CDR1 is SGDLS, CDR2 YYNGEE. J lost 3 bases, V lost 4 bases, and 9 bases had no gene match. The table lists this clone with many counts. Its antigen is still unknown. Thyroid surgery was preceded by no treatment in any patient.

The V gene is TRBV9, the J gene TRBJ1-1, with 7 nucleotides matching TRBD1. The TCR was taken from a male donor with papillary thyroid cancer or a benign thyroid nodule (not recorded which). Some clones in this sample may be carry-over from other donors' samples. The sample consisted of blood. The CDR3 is CASSPRTGSYTEAFF. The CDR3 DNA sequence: TGTGCCAGCAGCCCTCGGACAGGTTCGTACACTGAAGCTTTCTTT. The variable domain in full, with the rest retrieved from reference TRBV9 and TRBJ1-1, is DSGVTQTPKHLITATGQRVTLRCSPRSGDLSVYWYQQSLDQGLQFLIQYYNGEERAKGNILERFSAQQFPDLHSELNLSSLELGDSALYFCASSPRTGSYTEAFFGQGTRLTVV.